Detailed here is one T cell receptor (beta chain). This sample was included in a study of neoadjuvant anti-PD-1 for oral cavity cancer. V was pared by 5 bases and J by 5 bases, with 12 bases between. Looked up from germline, CDR1 is SEHNR and CDR2 is FQNEAQ (reference sequence). The length of the CDR3 is 13 residues. Only in-frame clones appear in the TCRdb table, and some are missing; sequencing was by immunoSEQ multiplex PCR. The top ten hold about 2.7% of the sample, which has over 12,000 clones, approximately 70% seen once. The chain is built from TRBV7-9 and TRBJ1-2; D is ambiguous. The TCR was taken from a person aged 35-79 years with oral cavity squamous cell carcinoma. The sample in question was PBMCs, obtained before nivolumab (anti-PD-1) treatment. CDR3 sequence: CASSPGDTYGYTF. CDR3 DNA: TGTGCCAGCAGCCCGGGCGACACTTATGGCTACACCTTC.